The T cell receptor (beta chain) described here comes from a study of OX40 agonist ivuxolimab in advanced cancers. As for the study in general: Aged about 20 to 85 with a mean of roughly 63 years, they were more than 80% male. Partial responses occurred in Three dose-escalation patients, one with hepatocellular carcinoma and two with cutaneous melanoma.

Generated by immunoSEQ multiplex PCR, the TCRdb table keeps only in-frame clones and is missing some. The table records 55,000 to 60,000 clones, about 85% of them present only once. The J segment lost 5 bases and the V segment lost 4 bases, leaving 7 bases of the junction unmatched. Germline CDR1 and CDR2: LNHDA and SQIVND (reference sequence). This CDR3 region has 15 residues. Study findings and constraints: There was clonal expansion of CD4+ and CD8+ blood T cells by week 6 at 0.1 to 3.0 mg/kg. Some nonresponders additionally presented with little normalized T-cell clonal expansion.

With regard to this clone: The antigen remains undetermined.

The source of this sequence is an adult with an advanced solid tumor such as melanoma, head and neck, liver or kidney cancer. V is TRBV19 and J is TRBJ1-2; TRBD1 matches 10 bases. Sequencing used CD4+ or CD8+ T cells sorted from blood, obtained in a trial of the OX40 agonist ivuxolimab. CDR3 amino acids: CASSSDRGLGYGYTF. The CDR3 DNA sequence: TGTGCCAGTAGTAGCGACAGGGGGCTCGGTTATGGCTACACCTTC.